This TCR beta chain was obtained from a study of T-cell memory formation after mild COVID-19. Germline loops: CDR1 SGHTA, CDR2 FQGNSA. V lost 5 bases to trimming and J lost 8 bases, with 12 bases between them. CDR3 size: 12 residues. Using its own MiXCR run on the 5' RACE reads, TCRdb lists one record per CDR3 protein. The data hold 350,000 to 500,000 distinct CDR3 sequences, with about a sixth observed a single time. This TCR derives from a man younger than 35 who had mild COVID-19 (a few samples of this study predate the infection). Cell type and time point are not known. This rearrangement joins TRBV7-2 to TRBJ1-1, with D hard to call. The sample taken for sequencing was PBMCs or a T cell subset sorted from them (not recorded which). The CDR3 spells CASSRKLDEAFF. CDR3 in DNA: TGTGCCAGCAGCCGCAAATTGGACGAAGCTTTCTTT. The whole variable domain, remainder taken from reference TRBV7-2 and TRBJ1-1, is GAGVSQSPSNKVTEKGKDVELRCDPISGHTALYWYRQSLGQGLEFLIYFQGNSAPDKSGLPSDRFSAERTGGSVSTLTIQRTQQEDSAVYLCASSRKLDEAFFGQGTRLTVV.